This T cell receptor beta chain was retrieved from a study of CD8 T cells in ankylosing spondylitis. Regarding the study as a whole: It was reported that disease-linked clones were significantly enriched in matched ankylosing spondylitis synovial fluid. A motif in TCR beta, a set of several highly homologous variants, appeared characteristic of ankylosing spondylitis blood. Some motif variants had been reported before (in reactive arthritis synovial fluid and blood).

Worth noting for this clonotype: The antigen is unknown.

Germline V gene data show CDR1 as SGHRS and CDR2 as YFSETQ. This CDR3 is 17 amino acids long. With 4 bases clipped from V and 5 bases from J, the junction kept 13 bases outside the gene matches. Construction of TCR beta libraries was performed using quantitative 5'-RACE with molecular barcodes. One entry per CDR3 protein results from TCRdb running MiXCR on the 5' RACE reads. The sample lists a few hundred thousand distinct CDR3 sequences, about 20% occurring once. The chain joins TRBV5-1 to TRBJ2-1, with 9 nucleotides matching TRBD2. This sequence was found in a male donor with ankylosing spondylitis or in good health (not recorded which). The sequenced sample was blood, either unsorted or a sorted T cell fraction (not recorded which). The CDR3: CASSPWSGGGANNEQFF. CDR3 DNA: TGCGCCAGCAGCCCATGGTCGGGCGGGGGGGCCAACAATGAGCAGTTCTTC. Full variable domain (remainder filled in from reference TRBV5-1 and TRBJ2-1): KAGVTQTPRYLIKTRGQQVTLSCSPISGHRSVSWYQQTPGQGLQFLFEYFSETQRNKGNFPGRFSGRQFSNSRSEMNVSTLELGDSALYLCASSPWSGGGANNEQFFGPGTRLTVL.